This TCR beta chain is drawn from a study of patients and donors after allogeneic stem cell transplantation. This CDR3 comprises 13 residues. Germline V gives CDR1 MNHEY, CDR2 SVGEGT. Trimming left V 10 bases short and J 1 base short, with 13 bases between. TCRdb independently ran MiXCR on the RT-PCR reads; one entry per CDR3 protein. The table lists roughly 960,000 distinct CDR3 sequences, approximately 19% of them singletons. Sequencing was carried out using blood, either unsorted or a sorted T cell fraction (not recorded which). This chain uses TRBV6-2 or TRBV6-3 with TRBJ1-1; D is uncertain. The TCR was taken from a human donor who was either an allogeneic HSCT recipient or a stem cell or donor lymphocyte infusion donor (not recorded which). It is not recorded whose cells these are; they may come from a transplant donor. In DNA, the CDR3 is TGTGCCACCCGGAGACCACGGAACACTGAAGCTTTCTTT. It codes for CATRRPRNTEAFF.